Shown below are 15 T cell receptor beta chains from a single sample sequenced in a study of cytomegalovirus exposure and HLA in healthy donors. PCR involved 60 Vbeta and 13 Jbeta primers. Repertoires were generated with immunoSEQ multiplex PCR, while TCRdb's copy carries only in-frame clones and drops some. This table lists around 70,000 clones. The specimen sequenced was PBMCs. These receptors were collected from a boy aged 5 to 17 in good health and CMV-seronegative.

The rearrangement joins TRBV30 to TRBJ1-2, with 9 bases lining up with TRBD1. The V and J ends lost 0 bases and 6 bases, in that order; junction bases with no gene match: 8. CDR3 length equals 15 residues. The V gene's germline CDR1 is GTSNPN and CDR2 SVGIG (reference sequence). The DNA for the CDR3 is TGTGCCTGGAGTGTGTCAACAGGGGGCTTGGATGGCTACACCTTC. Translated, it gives CAWSVSTGGLDGYTF. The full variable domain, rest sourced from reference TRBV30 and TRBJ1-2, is SQTIHQWPATLVQPVGSPLSLECTVEGTSNPNLYWYRQAAGRGLQLLFYSVGIGQISSEVPQNLSASRPQDRQFILSSKKLLLSDSGFYLCAWSVSTGGLDGYTFGSGTRLTVV.

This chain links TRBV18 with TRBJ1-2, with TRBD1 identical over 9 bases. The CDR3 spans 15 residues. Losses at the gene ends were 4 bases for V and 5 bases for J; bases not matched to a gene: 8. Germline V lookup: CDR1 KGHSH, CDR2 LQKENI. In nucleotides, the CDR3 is TGTGCCAGCTCACTTCGGACAGGGGCAGGGTATGGCTACACCTTC. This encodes CASSLRTGAGYGYTF.

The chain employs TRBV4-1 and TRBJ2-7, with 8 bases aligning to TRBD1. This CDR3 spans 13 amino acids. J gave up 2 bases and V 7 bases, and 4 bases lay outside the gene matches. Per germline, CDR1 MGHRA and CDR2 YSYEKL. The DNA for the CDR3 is TGCGCCAGCAAGAGGACAGGGACCTACGAGCAGTACTTC. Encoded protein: CASKRTGTYEQYF.

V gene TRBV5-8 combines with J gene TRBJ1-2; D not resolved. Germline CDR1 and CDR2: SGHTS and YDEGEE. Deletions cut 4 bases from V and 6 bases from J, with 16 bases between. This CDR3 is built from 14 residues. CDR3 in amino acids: CASSLYQRSNGYTF. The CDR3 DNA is TGTGCCAGCAGCCTATATCAAAGGAGCAATGGCTACACCTTC.

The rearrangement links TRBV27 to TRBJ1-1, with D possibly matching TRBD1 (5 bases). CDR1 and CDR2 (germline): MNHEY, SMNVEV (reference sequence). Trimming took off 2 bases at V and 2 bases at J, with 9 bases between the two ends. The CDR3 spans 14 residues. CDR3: CASSLGGFNTEAFF. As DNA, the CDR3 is TGTGCCAGCAGTTTAGGGGGGTTTAACACTGAAGCTTTCTTT.

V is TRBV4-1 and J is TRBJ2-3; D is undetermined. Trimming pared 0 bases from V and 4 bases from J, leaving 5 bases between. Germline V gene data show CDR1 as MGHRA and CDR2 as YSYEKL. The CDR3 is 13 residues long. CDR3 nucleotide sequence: TGCGCCAGCAGCCAAGATCTCGCAGATACGCAGTATTTT. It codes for CASSQDLADTQYF.

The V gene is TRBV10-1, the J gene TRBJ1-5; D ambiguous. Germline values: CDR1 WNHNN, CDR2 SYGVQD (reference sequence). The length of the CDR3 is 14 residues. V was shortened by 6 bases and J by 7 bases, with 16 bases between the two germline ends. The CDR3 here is CASRGLTPLQPQHF. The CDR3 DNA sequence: TGCGCCAGCAGGGGCCTCACCCCCCTACAGCCCCAGCATTTT.

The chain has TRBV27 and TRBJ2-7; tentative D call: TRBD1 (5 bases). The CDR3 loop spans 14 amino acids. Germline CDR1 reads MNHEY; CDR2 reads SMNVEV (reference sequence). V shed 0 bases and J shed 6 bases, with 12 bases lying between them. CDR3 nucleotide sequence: TGTGCCAGCAGTTTATCGGTACAGGCTCCCGAGCAGTACTTC. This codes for CASSLSVQAPEQYF.

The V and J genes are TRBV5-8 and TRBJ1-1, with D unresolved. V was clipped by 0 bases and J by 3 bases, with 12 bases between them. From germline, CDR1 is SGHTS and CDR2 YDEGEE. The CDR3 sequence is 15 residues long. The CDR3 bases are TGTGCCAGCAGCTTGGTCTGGGAGGGCGACACTGAAGCTTTCTTT. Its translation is CASSLVWEGDTEAFF.

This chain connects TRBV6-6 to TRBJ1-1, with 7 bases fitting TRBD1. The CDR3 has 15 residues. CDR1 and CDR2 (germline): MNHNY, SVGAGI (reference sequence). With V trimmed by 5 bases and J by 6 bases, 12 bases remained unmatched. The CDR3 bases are TGTGCCAGCAGTCAGGCGGGACAGTCGGTTGCTGAAGCTTTCTTT. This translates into CASSQAGQSVAEAFF.

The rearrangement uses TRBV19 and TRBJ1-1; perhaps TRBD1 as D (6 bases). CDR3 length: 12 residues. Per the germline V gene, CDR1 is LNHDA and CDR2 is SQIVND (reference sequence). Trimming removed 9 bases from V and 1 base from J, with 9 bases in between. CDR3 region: CASWTENTEAFF. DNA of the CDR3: TGTGCCAGCTGGACAGAGAACACTGAAGCTTTCTTT.

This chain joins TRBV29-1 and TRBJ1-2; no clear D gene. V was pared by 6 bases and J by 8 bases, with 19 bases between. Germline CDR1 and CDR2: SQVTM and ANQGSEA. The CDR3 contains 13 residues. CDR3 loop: CSVGVSGWSGYTF. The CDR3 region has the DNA TGCAGCGTAGGAGTTAGTGGATGGTCGGGCTACACCTTC.

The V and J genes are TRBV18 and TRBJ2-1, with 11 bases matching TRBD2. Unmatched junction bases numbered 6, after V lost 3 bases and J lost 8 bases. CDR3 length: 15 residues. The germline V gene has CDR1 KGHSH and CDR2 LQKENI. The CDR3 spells CASSPSGGARDEQFF. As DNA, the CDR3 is TGTGCCAGCTCACCTAGCGGGGGGGCCCGGGATGAGCAGTTCTTC.

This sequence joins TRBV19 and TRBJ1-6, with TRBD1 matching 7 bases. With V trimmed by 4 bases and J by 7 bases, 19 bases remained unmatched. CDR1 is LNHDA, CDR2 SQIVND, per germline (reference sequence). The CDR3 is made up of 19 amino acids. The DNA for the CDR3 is TGTGCCAGTAGTAGAAGACAGGGAAAGGCCTCTATAACGAATTCACCCCTCCACTTT. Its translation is CASSRRQGKASITNSPLHF.

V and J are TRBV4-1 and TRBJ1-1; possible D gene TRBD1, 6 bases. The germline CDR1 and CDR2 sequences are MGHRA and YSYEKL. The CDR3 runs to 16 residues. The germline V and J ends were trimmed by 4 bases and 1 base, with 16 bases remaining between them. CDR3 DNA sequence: TGCGCCAGCAGCCTTGCCGTTGGGACATGGAACACTGAAGCTTTCTTT. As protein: CASSLAVGTWNTEAFF.